These 22 T cell receptor beta chains were all obtained from the same sample, sequenced in a study of regulatory T cells in long-lasting Graves disease. Combining iRepertoire HTBI primers with Arm-PCR of CDR3 regions, the authors built TCR beta libraries. TCRdb used MiXCR to reprocess the multiplex PCR reads, holding one entry per CDR3 protein. The sample shows about 660,000 distinct CDR3 sequences, roughly 30% of them seen only once. Time point here: persistent/refractory GD, antithyroid drugs over 5 years with positive TRAb. The TCR library was prepared using RNA isolated from PBMCs. This specimen consisted of peripheral blood mononuclear cells (PBMCs), obtained when the disease was refractory, from a patient treated with antithyroid drugs. These receptors were taken from a female donor with Graves disease.

This clonotype turned up a few times. V usage is TRBV28 and J usage is TRBJ1-2; no clear D. CDR3 size: 11 residues. In germline, CDR1 is MDHEN, CDR2 SYDVKM. Deletions cut 4 bases from V and 8 bases from J, with 8 bases between. CDR3 loop: CASSSYAGYTF. The DNA for the CDR3 is TGTGCCAGCAGTTCTTATGCGGGCTACACCTTC.

For this clonotype: A clone one base away is much larger, so this may be a read error. This sequence joins TRBV28 and TRBJ1-3; D remains unclear. The germline V and J ends were trimmed by 6 bases and 0 bases, with 9 bases remaining between them. Germline CDR1 is MDHEN and CDR2 is SYDVKM. This CDR3 comprises 14 residues. The CDR3 loop reads CASSRSNSGNTIYF. CDR3 DNA: TGTGCCAGCAGCCGGTCAAACTCTGGAAACACCATATATTTT.

This clonotype was observed many times. V gene TRBV29-1 combines with J gene TRBJ2-7; no reliable D call. CDR1 and CDR2 (germline): SQVTM, ANQGSEA. The length of the CDR3 is 13 residues. V lost 4 bases and J lost 2, with 12 bases in between. The CDR3 is CSVGRTDPYEQYF. As DNA, the CDR3 is TGCAGCGTTGGGCGGACGGACCCCTACGAGCAGTACTTC.

The rearrangement uses TRBV7-2 and TRBJ2-2; 10 nucleotides agree with TRBD1. This CDR3 contains 15 residues. After removal of 4 bases from V and 6 bases from J, the junction contained 5 bases not matched to a gene. CDR1 and CDR2 (germline): SGHTA, FQGNSA. The CDR3 here is CASSWDRGISGELFF. CDR3 bases: TGTGCCAGCAGCTGGGACAGGGGTATCTCCGGGGAGCTGTTTTTT.

This clonotype has ten or more counts. This sequence joins TRBV11-2 and TRBJ1-1; the D gene is possibly TRBD1 (6 bases). Trimming removed 5 bases at V and 6 bases at J, with 13 bases between. The CDR3 totals 13 residues. Germline-derived CDR1 and CDR2 are SGHAT and FQNNGV. Here the CDR3 reads CASSPPGGAEAFF. The CDR3 region has the DNA TGTGCCAGCAGCCCTCCGGGGGGCGCTGAAGCTTTCTTT.

The genes are TRBV7-9 and TRBJ2-2; D not resolved. V gave up 5 bases and J gave up 7 bases, with 8 bases separating them. This CDR3 region has 12 residues. Germline CDR1 SEHNR, CDR2 FQNEAQ (reference sequence). CDR3 protein: CASSPLSGELFF. CDR3 in DNA: TGTGCCAGCAGCCCCCTCAGCGGGGAGCTGTTTTTT.

This rearrangement joins TRBV20-1 to TRBJ1-1; D remains ambiguous. From germline, CDR1 is DFQATT and CDR2 SNEGSKA (reference sequence). V dropped 1 base and J dropped 5 bases, with 11 bases sitting between them. CDR3 length equals 13 residues. The CDR3 DNA is TGCAGTGCTAGAGCTTTATTGGGGACTGAAGCTTTCTTT. It encodes CSARALLGTEAFF.

The chain couples TRBV7-9 to TRBJ2-7, with D perhaps TRBD1 or TRBD2 (5 bases each). The CDR3 is 14 amino acids. In germline, CDR1 is SEHNR, CDR2 FQNEAQ (reference sequence). With 5 bases removed from V and 7 bases from J, the gap between germline ends came to 18 bases. DNA for the CDR3: TGTGCCAGCAGCCTCCCGGGACGGAGTTTGGAGCAGTACTTC. Translation: CASSLPGRSLEQYF. Based on the CDR3 plus reference TRBV7-9 and TRBJ2-7, the full variable domain is DTGVSQNPRHKITKRGQNVTFRCDPISEHNRLYWYRQTLGQGPEFLTYFQNEAQLEKSRLLSDRFSAERPKGSFSTLEIQRTEQGDSAMYLCASSLPGRSLEQYFGPGTRLTVT.

The CDR3 DNA is TGTGCCAGCAGCTTAGTACAGCTTGAAGCTTTCTTT. Translated, it gives CASSLVQLEAFF. The chain joins TRBV7-9 to TRBJ1-1; D remains unclear. The CDR3 loop spans 12 amino acids. Trimming shortened V by 1 base and J by 7 bases, and 7 bases separated the two germline ends. Germline-derived CDR1 and CDR2 are SEHNR and FQNEAQ (reference sequence).

The chain combines TRBV9 with TRBJ1-2; D is unresolved. CDR3 length equals 13 residues. The germline CDR1 and CDR2 sequences are SGDLS and YYNGEE. With 3 bases removed from V and 4 bases from J, the gap between germline ends came to 10 bases. In DNA form, the CDR3 reads TGTGCCAGCAGCGGGTCACAAACCTATGGCTACACCTTC. The encoded protein is CASSGSQTYGYTF.

The chain is built from TRBV5-1 and TRBJ2-7, with TRBD2 identical over 11 bases. J gave up 5 bases and V 2 bases, and 18 bases lay outside the gene matches. Germline CDR1 and CDR2: SGHRS and YFSETQ. The CDR3 has 19 amino acids. The CDR3 sequence: CASSLPGQGASGRNHEQYF. For the CDR3, the DNA is TGCGCCAGCAGCTTACCGGGACAGGGAGCTAGCGGGAGGAACCACGAGCAGTACTTC. The whole variable domain, remainder taken from reference TRBV5-1 and TRBJ2-7, is KAGVTQTPRYLIKTRGQQVTLSCSPISGHRSVSWYQQTPGQGLQFLFEYFSETQRNKGNFPGRFSGRQFSNSRSEMNVSTLELGDSALYLCASSLPGQGASGRNHEQYFGPGTRLTVT.

The table lists this clonotype with many counts. V usage is TRBV27 and J usage is TRBJ2-7, with D unclear. This CDR3 spans 13 amino acids. Germline V gives CDR1 MNHEY, CDR2 SMNVEV (reference sequence). V lost 3 bases to trimming and J lost 2 bases, with 8 bases between them. For the CDR3, the DNA is TGTGCCAGCAGTTTTAAACCTCCCTACGAGCAGTACTTC. Protein: CASSFKPPYEQYF.

V and J are TRBV20-1 and TRBJ1-3; D gene ambiguous. CDR1 is DFQATT and CDR2 is SNEGSKA in the germline V gene (reference sequence). CDR3 length: 14 amino acids. Trimming left V 4 bases short and J 0 bases short, with 10 bases between. CDR3 bases: TGCAGTGCTAATCCCGGACCCTCTGGAAACACCATATATTTT. Its translation: CSANPGPSGNTIYF.

The rearrangement links TRBV7-9 to TRBJ2-7; TRBD1 or TRBD2 may be the D gene (5 bases each). Germline V gives CDR1 SEHNR, CDR2 FQNEAQ (reference sequence). V gave up 5 bases and J gave up 6 bases, with 17 bases separating them. This CDR3 has 14 amino acids. CDR3 coding DNA: TGTGCCAGCAGCCAACCCGGGGCAGGCCTCGAGCAGTACTTC. Protein: CASSQPGAGLEQYF.

The chain links TRBV29-1 to TRBJ1-5, with D perhaps TRBD1 (5 bases). The V end lost 6 bases, the J end lost 2 bases, and 11 bases lay between the germline ends. CDR1 SQVTM and CDR2 ANQGSEA come from the germline V gene. The CDR3 has 13 amino acids. In nucleotides, the CDR3 is TGCAGCGTGAGGGGAGGAGGCAATCAGCCCCAGCATTTT. The encoded protein is CSVRGGGNQPQHF.

The V call is TRBV25-1, the J call TRBJ1-2; D gene uncertain. Germline assignment: CDR1 MGHDK and CDR2 SYGVNS. Between the trimmed V and J ends, which lost 3 bases and 5 bases, there was a span of 13 bases. There are 14 residues in the CDR3. The CDR3 DNA reads TGTGCCAGCAGTGATGCGCCCGAACTTTATGGCTACACCTTC. Its translation: CASSDAPELYGYTF.

The chain recombines TRBV3-1 with TRBJ2-3; no definite D call. This CDR3 contains 11 residues. Germline-derived CDR1 and CDR2 are LGHDT and YNNKEL (reference sequence). V shed 3 bases and J shed 7 bases, with 5 bases lying between them. This CDR3 is CASSQGNTQYF. In nucleotides, the CDR3 is TGTGCCAGCAGCCAGGGTAATACGCAGTATTTT.

The chain has TRBV5-1 and TRBJ1-2; no clear D gene. CDR1 and CDR2 (germline): SGHRS, YFSETQ. The CDR3 totals 14 residues. The ends were cut back, 5 bases at V and 2 bases at J, with 13 bases in the middle. The CDR3 sequence is CASSRDGRNYGYTF. The CDR3 region has the DNA TGCGCCAGCAGTAGAGACGGAAGGAACTATGGCTACACCTTC.

The chain carries TRBV5-1 and TRBJ2-5; 10 positions agree with TRBD1. CDR1 SGHRS and CDR2 YFSETQ come from the germline V gene. Trimming cost V 2 bases and J 5 bases; bases outside gene matches: 6. The CDR3 extends over 15 amino acids. This chain's CDR3 is CASSLPPGQGETQYF. In DNA form, the CDR3 reads TGCGCCAGCAGCTTACCTCCGGGACAGGGGGAGACCCAGTACTTC.

The V call is TRBV4-2, the J call TRBJ2-5; weak D call: TRBD1 (5 bases). This CDR3 spans 15 amino acids. Germline values: CDR1 LGHNA, CDR2 YNFKEQ. Trimming shortened V by 1 base and J by 5 bases, and 14 bases separated the two germline ends. This CDR3 reads CASSQVSGPKETQYF. The CDR3 DNA reads as TGTGCCAGCAGCCAAGTGTCAGGGCCGAAGGAGACCCAGTACTTC.

This CDR3 reads CASSPRAGRIYEQYF. In nucleotides, the CDR3 is TGTGCCAGCAGTCCCCGAGCGGGACGGATCTACGAGCAGTACTTC. V is TRBV12-3 or TRBV12-4 and J is TRBJ2-7; 7 bases match TRBD2. The CDR3 is 15 amino acids. J gave up 3 bases and V 5 bases, and 10 bases lay outside the gene matches.

The chain recombines TRBV29-1 with TRBJ1-1; TRBD1 agrees at 7 bases. Germline lookup yields CDR1 SQVTM and CDR2 ANQGSEA. V was clipped by 3 bases and J by 7 bases; unmatched bases: 5. The CDR3 contains 12 residues. The CDR3 reads CSVDRQGVEAFF. CDR3 DNA: TGCAGCGTTGATAGGCAGGGGGTTGAAGCTTTCTTT.